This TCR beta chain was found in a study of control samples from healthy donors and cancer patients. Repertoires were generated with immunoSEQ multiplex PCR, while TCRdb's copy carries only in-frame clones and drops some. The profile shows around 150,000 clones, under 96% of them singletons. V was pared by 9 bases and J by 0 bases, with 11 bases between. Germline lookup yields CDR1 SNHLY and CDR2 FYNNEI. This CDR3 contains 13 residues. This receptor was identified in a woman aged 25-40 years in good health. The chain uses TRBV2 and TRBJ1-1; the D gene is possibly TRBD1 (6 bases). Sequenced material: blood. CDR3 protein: CARRDTLNTEAFF. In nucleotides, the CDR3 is TGTGCCAGACGGGACACTTTGAACACTGAAGCTTTCTTT.